The rows below give T cell receptor beta chains drawn from one sample of a study of technical replicates of blood from a few donors. The repertoire was sequenced with immunoSEQ multiplex PCR; TCRdb's copy has only in-frame clones and lacks some. The sample shows 84,000 or so clones, almost 98% of them seen only once. The sequenced material came from T cells isolated from PBMCs. The receptor set was obtained from a human donor in good health. Both conserved end residues are trimmed from each CDR3. A D gene is named only where the DNA matches it firmly.

J	D	V	CDR3
TRBJ1-2	TRBD1	TRBV30	AWSVFGTGTGDGYT
TRBJ1-2	TRBD1	TRBV18	ASSPGQNYGYT
TRBJ2-5	NA	TRBV7-3	ASSWGGLETQY
TRBJ2-7	TRBD1	TRBV19	ASSFKPGTGFVEQY
TRBJ1-1	TRBD1	TRBV6-4	AGFDRDTEAF
TRBJ1-2	TRBD1	TRBV5-6	ASSMEQGAGYT
TRBJ2-7	TRBD1	TRBV18	ASSPRTGEQQY
TRBJ1-2	NA	TRBV5-6	ASSLAGGTINYGYT
TRBJ1-1	NA	TRBV7-7	ATRVLSSGNTEAF
TRBJ2-1	TRBD2	TRBV6-1	ASRGLAVYNEQF
TRBJ2-1	TRBD2	TRBV28	ASSLWGEGNEQF
TRBJ1-1	TRBD1	TRBV19	ASSRQGNTEAF
TRBJ1-6	TRBD1	TRBV10-3	AISEEAGGNSPLH
TRBJ2-7	TRBD1	TRBV5-1	ASSLSDRGYEQY
TRBJ2-2	NA	TRBV7-7	ASSQPRLGGDTGELF
TRBJ2-5	NA	TRBV11-2	ASSFRETQY
TRBJ2-3	NA	TRBV5-6	ASSPPKEYTQY
TRBJ2-2	NA	TRBV13	ASSRGLGTGELF
TRBJ1-2	TRBD1	TRBV19	ASSDRGTFGYT
TRBJ1-6	TRBD1	TRBV27	ASSLRAGTGNSPLH
TRBJ1-5	NA	TRBV6-5	ASSYSTGHNQPQH
TRBJ2-1	NA	TRBV5-4	ASSLAGFGEDEQF
TRBJ2-6	NA	TRBV15	ATSRGPGTGANVLT
TRBJ2-1	NA	TRBV5-1	ASSLASNSYNEQF